A selection of T cell receptor beta chains follows, all from one sample in a study of vaccination effects on CD4 cells after COVID-19. Profiling relied on immunoSEQ multiplex PCR, and the TCRdb table lists in-frame clones only, not all of them. Of 37,000 or so clones listed, over 65% were seen once; the top ten hold 15%. For these TCRs, the target antigens are not known. Sequencing was performed on CD4+ T cells from PBMCs cultured with HCoV-OC43 spike peptides, taken before COVID-19 vaccination. These receptors came from a human donor who received a COVID-19 vaccine. Each CDR3 is given with its conserved first and last residue. A D gene is named only where the DNA matches it firmly. Only part of the rows carry a size: once, few, many, or a class if the clone is expanded.

clone size	D gene	CDR3 length	V gene	J gene	CDR3 protein	CDR3 DNA
NA	NA	12	TRBV12-3/TRBV12-4	TRBJ2-2	CASSFGSGELFF	TGTGCCAGCAGTTTCGGTTCCGGGGAGCTGTTTTTT
few	TRBD2	16	TRBV19	TRBJ2-3	CASRQSGAASTDTQYF	TGTGCCAGTAGACAAAGCGGGGCAGCTAGCACAGATACGCAGTATTTT
NA	NA	14	TRBV6-4	TRBJ2-1	CASSDSDILNEQFF	TGTGCCAGCAGTGACTCGGATATCCTCAATGAGCAGTTCTTC
NA	NA	18	TRBV14	TRBJ2-1	CASSQDGGRGDPYNEQFF	TGTGCCAGCAGCCAAGATGGGGGGCGAGGGGACCCCTACAATGAGCAGTTCTTC
NA	NA	12	TRBV7-9	TRBJ1-2	CASSPGRVGYTF	TGTGCCAGCTCCCCAGGGAGAGTGGGCTACACCTTC
NA	NA	12	TRBV29-1	TRBJ1-5	CSVFSWGQPQHF	TGCAGCGTTTTCAGCTGGGGTCAGCCCCAGCATTTT
few	TRBD2	16	TRBV11-2	TRBJ2-1	CASRQTSGALYNEQFF	TGTGCCAGCAGACAGACTAGCGGGGCCCTCTACAATGAGCAGTTCTTC
NA	NA	13	TRBV7-2	TRBJ2-1	CASSGSTGKVQFF	TGTGCCAGCAGCGGAAGCACAGGGAAGGTGCAGTTCTTC
few	NA	14	TRBV25-1	TRBJ2-3	CASSEAITTDTQYF	TGTGCCAGCAGTGAGGCCATTACCACAGATACGCAGTATTTT
NA	TRBD2	15	TRBV7-2	TRBJ2-3	CASSLSRGGGDTQYF	TGTGCCAGCAGCTTATCGCGCGGGGGGGGAGATACGCAGTATTTT
few	TRBD2	16	TRBV5-1	TRBJ2-1	CASSLAPGGAGHEQFF	TGCGCCAGCAGCTTGGCTCCGGGGGGGGCTGGTCATGAGCAGTTCTTC
NA	NA	15	TRBV6-5	TRBJ2-7	CASSLSSISSYEQYF	TGTGCCAGCAGTTTATCGAGTATTTCCTCCTACGAGCAGTACTTC
once	TRBD2	20	TRBV18	TRBJ2-6	CASSPTSGGAGASGANVLTF	TGTGCCAGCTCACCCACTAGCGGGGGGGCAGGAGCCTCTGGGGCCAACGTCCTGACTTTC
NA	NA	13	TRBV10-1	TRBJ1-6	CASSTGNNSPLHF	TGCGCCAGCAGTACAGGCAACAATTCACCCCTCCACTTT
NA	NA	12	TRBV10-3	TRBJ1-5	CAISQDNQPQHF	TGTGCCATCTCCCAGGATAATCAGCCCCAGCATTTT